A single T cell receptor (beta chain) is shown here with its context. This record comes from a study of cytomegalovirus exposure and HLA in healthy donors. Healthy individuals who donated bone marrow served as the donors. V dropped 4 bases and J dropped 3; count of bases not matched to a gene: 8. Germline CDR1 reads SGHNT; CDR2 reads YYREEE (reference sequence). The CDR3 runs 15 residues. Use of 60 Vbeta and 13 Jbeta primers characterized the PCR. Sequenced by immunoSEQ multiplex PCR; TCRdb stores in-frame clones only, minus some. The data contain fewer than 250,000 clones, roughly 76% of them seen just once; the ten biggest clones take up around 2.2%.

The receptor was isolated from a woman aged 25 to 39 in good health and CMV-seropositive. Sequenced: PBMCs. The chain couples TRBV5-4 to TRBJ2-7; 9 bases fit TRBD2. CDR3 in amino acids: CASSLGVSGSYEQYF. CDR3 nucleotide sequence: TGTGCCAGCAGCCTCGGAGTTAGCGGGAGCTACGAGCAGTACTTC.